This T cell receptor (beta chain) was sequenced for a study of T cell clusters in autoimmune cytopenias. Study in general: A median of 51,575 TRB reads per sample yielded a median roughly 2,000 distinct clonotypes. Study observations and caveats: Primary autoimmune cytopenia patients appeared to lack physiological T cell clusters present in healthy donors. A dominant lymphoma-associated repertoire apparently masked the cluster-lack signature in secondary cytopenia versus chronic lymphocytic leukemia. Functional roles of the in silico T cell clusters still await experimental validation.

TRB rearrangements were amplified by touch-down multiplex PCR with mixed TRB-A/B primers. After re-calling the multiplex PCR reads, TCRdb lists one entry per CDR3 protein, DNA absent. The sample totals more than 4,500 distinct CDR3 sequences. This CDR3 has 15 residues. Looked up from germline, CDR1 is MNHEY and CDR2 is SVGAGI. Considering frequency, this clonotype is medium-sized. Antigen specificity is unknown. Each sample's input was 200 to 250 ng genomic DNA, 30,000 to 45,000 genome equivalents. Input material: peripheral blood. This chain joins TRBV6-5 and TRBJ2-1; no DNA is available, so the TRBD2 call from TCRdb remains unchecked. The TCR originated in a human donor with an autoimmune cytopenia or autoimmune hepatitis (not recorded which). CDR3 protein: CASSYSGGSGNEQFF.